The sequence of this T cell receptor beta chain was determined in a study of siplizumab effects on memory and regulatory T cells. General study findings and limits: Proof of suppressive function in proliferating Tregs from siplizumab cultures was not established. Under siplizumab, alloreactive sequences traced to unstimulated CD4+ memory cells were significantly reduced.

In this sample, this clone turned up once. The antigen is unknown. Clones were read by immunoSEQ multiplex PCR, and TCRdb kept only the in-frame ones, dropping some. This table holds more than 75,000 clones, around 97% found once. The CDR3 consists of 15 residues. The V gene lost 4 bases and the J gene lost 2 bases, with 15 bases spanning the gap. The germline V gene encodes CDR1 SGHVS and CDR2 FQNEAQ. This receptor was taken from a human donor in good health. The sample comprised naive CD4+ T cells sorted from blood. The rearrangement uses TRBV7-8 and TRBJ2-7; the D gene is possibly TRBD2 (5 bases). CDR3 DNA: TGTGCCAGCAGCTCATTAGGAGGCACCGCCTACGAGCAGTACTTC. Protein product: CASSSLGGTAYEQYF.